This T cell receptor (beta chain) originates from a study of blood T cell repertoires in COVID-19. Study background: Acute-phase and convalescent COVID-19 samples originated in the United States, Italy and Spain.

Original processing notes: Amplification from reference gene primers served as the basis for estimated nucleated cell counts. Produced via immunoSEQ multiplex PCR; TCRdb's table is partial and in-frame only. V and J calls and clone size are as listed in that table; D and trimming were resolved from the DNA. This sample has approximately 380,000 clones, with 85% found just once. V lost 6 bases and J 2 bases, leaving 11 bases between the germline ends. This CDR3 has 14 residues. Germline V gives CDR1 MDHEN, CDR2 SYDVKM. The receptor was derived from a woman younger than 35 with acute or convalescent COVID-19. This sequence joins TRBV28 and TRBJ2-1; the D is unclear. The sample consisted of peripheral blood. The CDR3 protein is CASSRQGTYNEQFF. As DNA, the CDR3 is TGTGCCAGCAGCCGACAAGGAACCTACAATGAGCAGTTCTTC.